These 18 T cell receptor beta chains originate from one sample sequenced in a study of blood T cell repertoires in COVID-19. Measured with immunoSEQ multiplex PCR; TCRdb has only the in-frame clones, and not every one. The table shows hundreds of thousands of clones, with more than 75% occurring only once. Sequencing was carried out using PBMCs or T cells enriched from blood (not recorded which). Every receptor here comes from a woman aged 60 to 75 in a cohort exposed to, infected with or recovered from COVID-19 (not recorded which).

V is TRBV28 and J is TRBJ2-1; the D gene is possibly TRBD2 (6 bases). Trimming cost V 6 bases and J 8 bases, with 14 bases left between them. This CDR3 comprises 13 residues. Per germline, CDR1 MDHEN and CDR2 SYDVKM. The CDR3 loop is CASRGTQLDEQFF. In nucleotides, the CDR3 is TGTGCCAGCAGAGGGACTCAGTTGGATGAGCAGTTCTTC.

The chain joins TRBV4-1 to TRBJ2-7, with 12 bases fitting TRBD2. Germline lookup yields CDR1 MGHRA and CDR2 YSYEKL. Losses at the gene ends were 0 bases for V and 4 bases for J; bases not matched to a gene: 4. The CDR3 contains 16 residues. The CDR3 reads CASSQETSGGRYEQYF. In DNA form, the CDR3 reads TGCGCCAGCAGCCAAGAGACTAGCGGGGGAAGATACGAGCAGTACTTC.

This rearrangement joins TRBV5-1 to TRBJ2-7; 7 bases are shared with TRBD1. CDR3 size: 15 residues. J was trimmed by 0 bases and V by 3 bases; bases with no gene match: 6. Per germline, CDR1 SGHRS and CDR2 YFSETQ. CDR3 sequence (DNA): TGCGCCAGCAGCTCGACCCGGACAGGCTCCTACGAGCAGTACTTC. Encoded protein: CASSSTRTGSYEQYF.

The CDR3 sequence is CATSDSGGVGGTDTQYF. CDR3 nucleotides: TGTGCCACCAGTGATTCCGGGGGGGTGGGCGGCACAGATACGCAGTATTTT. The chain carries TRBV24-1 and TRBJ2-3; 8 nucleotides match TRBD2. With V trimmed by 2 bases and J by 1 base, 7 bases remained unmatched. The CDR3 runs 17 residues. Per germline, CDR1 KGHDR and CDR2 SFDVKD.

The rearrangement links TRBV7-6 to TRBJ1-1; no firm D call. CDR3 length: 14 amino acids. The germline V gene encodes CDR1 SGHVS and CDR2 FNYEAQ. With 2 bases removed from V and 5 bases from J, the gap between germline ends came to 12 bases. CDR3 DNA: TGTGCCAGCAGCTTAACGCGGGCGGGGACTGAAGCTTTCTTT. Protein sequence: CASSLTRAGTEAFF.

The chain uses TRBV24-1 and TRBJ2-1; D might be TRBD1 (6 bases). The CDR3 has 14 residues. Germline assignment: CDR1 KGHDR and CDR2 SFDVKD. V was cut by 1 base and J by 8 bases, with 11 bases left in between. CDR3 coding DNA: TGTGCCACCAGTGATTTCAGGACAGCCCATGAGCAGTTCTTC. This codes for CATSDFRTAHEQFF.

The chain links TRBV12-3 or TRBV12-4 to TRBJ1-3; D gene unclear. The CDR3 is 13 amino acids. V was cut by 6 bases and J by 9 bases, with 15 bases left in between. The CDR3 protein is CASSPPVSVTIYF. As DNA, the CDR3 is TGTGCCAGCAGCCCCCCCGTTAGTGTCACCATATATTTT.

The chain couples TRBV28 to TRBJ2-3; TRBD1 agrees at 9 bases. V gave up 4 bases and J gave up 2 bases; unmatched junction bases: 7. The germline V gene encodes CDR1 MDHEN and CDR2 SYDVKM. The CDR3 consists of 16 residues. In DNA form, the CDR3 reads TGTGCCAGCAGTTCCGTCGGGACAGGGCACACAGATACGCAGTATTTT. This encodes CASSSVGTGHTDTQYF.

The V and J genes are TRBV27 and TRBJ1-2; D is uncertain. Germline CDR1 is MNHEY and CDR2 is SMNVEV (reference sequence). Trimming stripped 2 bases from V and 5 bases from J, with 18 bases between. The CDR3 extends over 16 amino acids. This CDR3 is CASSLVLGQSRYGYTF. In DNA, the CDR3 is TGTGCCAGCAGTTTAGTACTAGGGCAGAGTCGTTATGGCTACACCTTC.

The V call is TRBV24-1, the J call TRBJ2-1; possibly TRBD2 for D (6 bases). V lost 2 bases and J 0 bases, leaving 13 bases between the germline ends. Germline V CDR1 and CDR2: KGHDR, SFDVKD. The CDR3 covers 17 residues. The CDR3 DNA follows: TGTGCCACCAGTGATTCGGGACTCCAAAGCTCCTACAATGAGCAGTTCTTC. Amino acid sequence: CATSDSGLQSSYNEQFF.

The rearrangement links TRBV2 to TRBJ2-7; 16 bases fit TRBD2. V lost 6 bases and J lost 3; bases outside the gene matches: 20. Germline V gene data show CDR1 as SNHLY and CDR2 as FYNNEI. The CDR3 runs 21 residues. CDR3 coding DNA: TGTGCCAGCAGCATCCCGGGACTAGCGGGAGGGCCCCTAACCTCCAACTACGAGCAGTACTTC. Its translation is CASSIPGLAGGPLTSNYEQYF.

This sequence joins TRBV18 and TRBJ1-3, with 8 bases matching TRBD1. Germline-derived CDR1 and CDR2 are KGHSH and LQKENI. With V trimmed by 5 bases and J by 8 bases, 5 bases remained unmatched. The CDR3 has 13 amino acids. The DNA of the CDR3 is TGTGCCAGCTCATCCGGACAGGGAGACACCATATATTTT. Its protein is CASSSGQGDTIYF.

The gene calls are TRBV21-1 and TRBJ1-5; the table's TRBD1 call for D was not verified on the DNA. TRBV21-1 is given as a pseudogene. This CDR3 comprises 15 residues. CDR3 DNA sequence: TGTGCCAGCAGCAAAAGGGACAGGGACGACCAGCCCCAGCATTTT. Encoded protein: CASSKRDRDDQPQHF.

The chain employs TRBV27 and TRBJ1-3; 8 bases agree with TRBD1. The CDR3 runs to 17 residues. J gave up 4 bases and V 5 bases, and 13 bases lay outside the gene matches. CDR1 MNHEY and CDR2 SMNVEV come from the germline V gene (reference sequence). Here the CDR3 reads CASSPNRQGMRGNTIYF. As DNA, the CDR3 is TGTGCCAGCAGTCCAAATCGACAGGGGATGAGAGGAAACACCATATATTTT.

The chain has TRBV6-5 and TRBJ2-2; D uncertain. Trimming left V 4 bases short and J 4 bases short, with 13 bases between. CDR1 and CDR2 from the germline V gene are MNHEY and SVGAGI. The length of the CDR3 is 15 residues. This CDR3 reads CASSFQTETTGELFF. The DNA of the CDR3 is TGTGCCAGCAGTTTTCAAACAGAGACCACCGGGGAGCTGTTTTTT.

CDR3 in DNA: TGTGCCAGCAGCTTCCTCCGGGAAAACTATGGCTACACCTTC. Translated, it gives CASSFLRENYGYTF. The chain links TRBV5-5 to TRBJ1-2; no clear D gene. The germline V gene has CDR1 SGHKS and CDR2 YYEKEE (reference sequence). The CDR3 is made up of 14 amino acids. Between the trimmed V and J ends, which lost 2 bases and 2 bases, there was a span of 10 bases.

The chain carries TRBV2 and TRBJ2-5; D perhaps matches TRBD1 (6 bases). Germline V lookup: CDR1 SNHLY, CDR2 FYNNEI. The CDR3 loop spans 15 amino acids. Trimming stripped 4 bases from V and 0 bases from J, with 12 bases between. As DNA, the CDR3 is TGTGCCAGCAGTGGGGGAGACAGGCACCAAGAGACCCAGTACTTC. This translates into CASSGGDRHQETQYF.

The V and J genes are TRBV21-1 and TRBJ2-1; the D call of TRBD1 is as the table states it, not checked on the DNA. TRBV21-1 is a documented pseudogene. This CDR3 has 16 amino acids. Here the CDR3 reads CASINRGPGIYNEQFF. The CDR3 DNA follows: TGTGCCAGCATCAACAGGGGCCCCGGCATCTACAATGAGCAGTTCTTC.